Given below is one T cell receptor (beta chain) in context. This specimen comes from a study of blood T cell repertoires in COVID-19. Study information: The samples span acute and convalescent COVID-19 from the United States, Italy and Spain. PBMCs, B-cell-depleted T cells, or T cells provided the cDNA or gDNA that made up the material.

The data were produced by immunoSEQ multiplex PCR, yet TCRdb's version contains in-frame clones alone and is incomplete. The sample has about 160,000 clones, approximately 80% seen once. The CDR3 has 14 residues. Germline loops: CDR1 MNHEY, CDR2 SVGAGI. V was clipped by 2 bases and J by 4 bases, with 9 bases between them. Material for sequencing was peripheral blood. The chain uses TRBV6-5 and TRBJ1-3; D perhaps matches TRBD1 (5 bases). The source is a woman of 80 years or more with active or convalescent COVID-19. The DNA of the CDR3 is TGTGCCAGCAGTTACAAGGGGATAGGAAACACCATATATTTT. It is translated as CASSYKGIGNTIYF.